A single sample is the source of the 10 T cell receptor beta chains below, sequenced in a study of cytotoxic CD8 clonotypes in ibrutinib-treated CLL. TCRdb's copy holds only in-frame clones and misses some; the assay was immunoSEQ multiplex PCR. The sample holds about 200,000 clones; roughly 72% are singletons and the top ten take roughly an eighth. The source material was PBMCs, sampled after 24 months of ibrutinib treatment. The receptors shown here come from a human donor with chronic lymphocytic leukemia.

DNA of the CDR3: TGCGCCAGCAGCCAAGGGGGAATTGGTGAGCAGTACTTC. Residues: CASSQGGIGEQYF. The chain is built from TRBV4-1 and TRBJ2-7; D is ambiguous. Germline V CDR1 and CDR2: MGHRA, YSYEKL. The ends were cut back, 1 base at V and 7 bases at J, with 11 bases in the middle. The CDR3 runs 13 residues.

The chain links TRBV4-1 to TRBJ2-1; D not resolved. CDR1 and CDR2 from the germline V gene are MGHRA and YSYEKL. The CDR3 covers 16 residues. Between the trimmed V and J ends, which lost 0 bases and 7 bases, there was a span of 16 bases. The DNA for the CDR3 is TGCGCCAGCAGCCAAGATGGACCCAATCAAATAAATGAGCAGTTCTTC. Its protein product is CASSQDGPNQINEQFF.

The CDR3 region is CAISGQGARETQYF. The CDR3 bases are TGTGCCATCAGTGGTCAGGGGGCGAGAGAGACCCAGTACTTC. V is TRBV10-3 and J is TRBJ2-5, with TRBD1 identical over 8 bases. From germline, CDR1 is ENHRY and CDR2 SYGVKD. The CDR3 is 14 residues long. Trimming took 4 bases from V and 4 from J; bases not matched to a gene: 5.

The chain combines TRBV4-1 with TRBJ2-1; 9 bases match TRBD1. Per germline, CDR1 MGHRA and CDR2 YSYEKL. CDR3 length: 11 amino acids. J was trimmed by 15 bases and V by 5 bases; bases with no gene match: 5. In DNA form, the CDR3 reads TGCGCCAGCAGCAAGGGGACAGGGAGGTTCTTC. Protein product: CASSKGTGRFF.

J is TRBJ2-2 and V is TRBV5-1, with TRBD1 matching 10 bases. The CDR3 has 15 residues. Germline V gene lookup returns CDR1 SGHRS and CDR2 YFSETQ. The V gene end was trimmed by 7 bases and the J gene end by 5 bases; junction bases not matched to a gene: 8. CDR3 coding DNA: TGCGCCAGCCAAAGCGGGACAGGGGTTACCGGGGAGCTGTTTTTT. This gives the protein CASQSGTGVTGELFF. The full variable domain, completed using reference TRBV5-1 and TRBJ2-2, is KAGVTQTPRYLIKTRGQQVTLSCSPISGHRSVSWYQQTPGQGLQFLFEYFSETQRNKGNFPGRFSGRQFSNSRSEMNVSTLELGDSALYLCASQSGTGVTGELFFGEGSRLTVL.

The rearrangement uses TRBV29-1 and TRBJ2-7, with D possibly matching TRBD1 (6 bases). Germline CDR1 SQVTM, CDR2 ANQGSEA. The CDR3 extends over 16 amino acids. Trimming removed 4 bases from V and 2 bases from J, with 21 bases in between. This chain's CDR3 is CSVVLMGHFLPYEQYF. In DNA form, the CDR3 reads TGCAGCGTTGTACTAATGGGACATTTTTTACCCTACGAGCAGTACTTC.

The table lists this clone with a count of one. This rearrangement joins TRBV19 to TRBJ2-2; D not resolved. CDR1 and CDR2 from the germline V gene are LNHDA and SQIVND (reference sequence). The germline V and J ends were trimmed by 5 bases and 6 bases, with 10 bases remaining between them. This CDR3 region has 13 residues. The CDR3 loop is CASSPTVAGELFF. The CDR3 DNA is TGTGCCAGTAGTCCCACCGTTGCCGGGGAGCTGTTTTTT.

This clone was recorded a few times. This chain connects TRBV6-5 to TRBJ1-2; unclear D gene. The germline CDR1 and CDR2 sequences are MNHEY and SVGAGI. The V end lost 2 bases, the J end lost 4 bases, and 14 bases lay between the germline ends. This CDR3 has 15 amino acids. CDR3 sequence (DNA): TGTGCCAGCAGTTACATCGCGGCGCAACCCTATGGCTACACCTTC. It yields the protein CASSYIAAQPYGYTF.

The J gene is TRBJ2-1, the V gene TRBV7-2, with 12 bases lining up with TRBD2. Germline V gene sequence: CDR1 SGHTA, CDR2 FQGNSA. The CDR3 is 19 residues long. Trimming at V came to 8 bases and at J to 6 bases, leaving 20 bases not matched to a gene. For the CDR3, the DNA is TGTGCCAGCTCTGGTGGGACTACTCGGGGACTAGCGGGCGTCAATGAGCAGTTCTTC. This codes for CASSGGTTRGLAGVNEQFF.

This chain connects TRBV27 to TRBJ2-1; 8 nucleotides align to TRBD2. V lost 5 bases, J lost 6 bases, and 9 bases stayed unmatched. This CDR3 spans 15 amino acids. Germline values: CDR1 MNHEY, CDR2 SMNVEV (reference sequence). The CDR3 nucleotides read TGTGCCAGCAGTAGGGGACTAGACGTCGGCAATGAGCAGTTCTTC. It translates to CASSRGLDVGNEQFF.